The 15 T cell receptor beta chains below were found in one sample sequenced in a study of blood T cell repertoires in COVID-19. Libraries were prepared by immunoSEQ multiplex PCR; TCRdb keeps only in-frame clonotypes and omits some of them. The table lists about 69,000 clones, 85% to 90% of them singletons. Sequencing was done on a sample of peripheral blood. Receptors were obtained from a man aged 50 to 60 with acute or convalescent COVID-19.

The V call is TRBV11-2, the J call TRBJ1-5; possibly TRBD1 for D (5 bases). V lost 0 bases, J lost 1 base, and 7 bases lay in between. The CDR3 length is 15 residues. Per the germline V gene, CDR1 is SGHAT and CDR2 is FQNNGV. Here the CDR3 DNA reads TGTGCCAGCAGCTTAGAGTGGGGCAGCAATCAGCCCCAGCATTTT. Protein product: CASSLEWGSNQPQHF. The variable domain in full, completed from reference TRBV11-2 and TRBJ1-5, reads EAGVAQSPRYKIIEKRQSVAFWCNPISGHATLYWYQQILGQGPKLLIQFQNNGVVDDSQLPKDRFSAERLKGVDSTLKIQPAKLEDSAVYLCASSLEWGSNQPQHFGDGTRLSIL.

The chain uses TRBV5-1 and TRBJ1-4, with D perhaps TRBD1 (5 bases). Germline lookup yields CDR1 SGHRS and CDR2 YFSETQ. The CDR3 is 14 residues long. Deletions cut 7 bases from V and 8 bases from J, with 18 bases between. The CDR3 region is CASSPRGGDEKLFF. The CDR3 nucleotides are TGCGCCAGCTCCCCCCGGGGGGGGGACGAAAAACTGTTTTTT.

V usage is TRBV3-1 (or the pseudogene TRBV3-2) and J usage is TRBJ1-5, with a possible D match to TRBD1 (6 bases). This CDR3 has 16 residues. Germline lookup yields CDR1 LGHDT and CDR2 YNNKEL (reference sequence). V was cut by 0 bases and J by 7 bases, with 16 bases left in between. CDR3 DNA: TGTGCCAGCAGCCAAGATTTAACAGGGTCGGGGCAGCCCCAGCATTTT. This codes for CASSQDLTGSGQPQHF.

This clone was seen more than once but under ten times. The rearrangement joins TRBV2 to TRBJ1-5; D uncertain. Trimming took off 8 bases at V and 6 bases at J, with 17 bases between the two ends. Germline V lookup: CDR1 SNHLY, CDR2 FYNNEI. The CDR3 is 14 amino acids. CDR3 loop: CASQADTESQPQHF. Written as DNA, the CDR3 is TGTGCCAGCCAAGCCGACACCGAGTCTCAGCCCCAGCATTTT.

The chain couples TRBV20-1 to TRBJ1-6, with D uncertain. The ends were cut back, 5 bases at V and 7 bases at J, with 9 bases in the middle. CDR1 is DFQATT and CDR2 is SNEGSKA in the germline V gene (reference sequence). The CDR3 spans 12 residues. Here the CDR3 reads CSARDPNSPLHF. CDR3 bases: TGCAGTGCTCGTGACCCAAATTCACCCCTCCACTTT.

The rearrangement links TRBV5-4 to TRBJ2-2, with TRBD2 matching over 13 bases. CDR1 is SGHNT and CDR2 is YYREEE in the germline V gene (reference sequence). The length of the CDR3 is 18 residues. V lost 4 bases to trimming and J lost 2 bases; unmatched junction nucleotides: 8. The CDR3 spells CASSTARTSGSNTGELFF. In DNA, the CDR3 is TGTGCCAGCAGCACCGCCAGGACTAGCGGGAGTAACACCGGGGAGCTGTTTTTT. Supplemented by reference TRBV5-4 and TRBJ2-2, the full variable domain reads ETGVTQSPTHLIKTRGQQVTLRCSSQSGHNTVSWYQQALGQGPQFIFQYYREEENGRGNFPPRFSGLQFPNYSSELNVNALELDDSALYLCASSTARTSGSNTGELFFGEGSRLTVL.

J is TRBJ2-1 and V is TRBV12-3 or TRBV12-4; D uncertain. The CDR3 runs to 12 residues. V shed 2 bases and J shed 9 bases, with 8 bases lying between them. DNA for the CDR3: TGTGCCAGCAGTTTAATCGCGCGTGAGCAGTTCTTC. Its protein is CASSLIAREQFF.

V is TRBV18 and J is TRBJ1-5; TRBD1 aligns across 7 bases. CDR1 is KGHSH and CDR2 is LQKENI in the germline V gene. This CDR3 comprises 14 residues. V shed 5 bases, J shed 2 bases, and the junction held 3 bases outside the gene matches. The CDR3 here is CASSTGTGNQPQHF. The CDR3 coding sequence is TGTGCCAGCTCAACGGGGACAGGCAATCAGCCCCAGCATTTT.

DNA for the CDR3: TGTGCCAGTAGTATAGCGACAAACTACGAGCAGTACTTC. This sequence encodes CASSIATNYEQYF. The chain links TRBV19 to TRBJ2-7, with unresolved D. Germline V lookup: CDR1 LNHDA, CDR2 SQIVND (reference sequence). V was clipped by 1 base and J by 3 bases, with 7 bases between them. The CDR3 totals 13 residues.

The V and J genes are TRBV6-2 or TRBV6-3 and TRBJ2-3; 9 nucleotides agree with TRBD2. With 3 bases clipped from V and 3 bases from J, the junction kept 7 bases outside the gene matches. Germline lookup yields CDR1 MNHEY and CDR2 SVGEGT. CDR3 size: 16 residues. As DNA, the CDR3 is TGTGCCAGCAGTTATCTCCAGGCGGGGGGGACAGATACGCAGTATTTT. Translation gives CASSYLQAGGTDTQYF.

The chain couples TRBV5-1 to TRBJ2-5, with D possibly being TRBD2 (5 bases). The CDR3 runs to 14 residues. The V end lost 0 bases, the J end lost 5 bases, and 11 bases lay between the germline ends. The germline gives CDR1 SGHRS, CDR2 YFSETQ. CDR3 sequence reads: CASSLVSPGETQYF. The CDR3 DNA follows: TGCGCCAGCAGCTTGGTCTCCCCGGGGGAGACCCAGTACTTC.

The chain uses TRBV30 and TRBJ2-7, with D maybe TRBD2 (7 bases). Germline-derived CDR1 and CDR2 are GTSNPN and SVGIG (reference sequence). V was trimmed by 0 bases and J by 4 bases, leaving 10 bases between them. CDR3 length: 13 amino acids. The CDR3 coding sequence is TGTGCCTGGAGTGTAGAGGGGGGGTACGAGCAGTACTTC. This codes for CAWSVEGGYEQYF.

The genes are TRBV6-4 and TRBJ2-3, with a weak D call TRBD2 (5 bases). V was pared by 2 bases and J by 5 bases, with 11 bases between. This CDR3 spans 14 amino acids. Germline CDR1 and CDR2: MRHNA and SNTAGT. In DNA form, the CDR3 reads TGTGCCAGCAGTGACATGAGGGAAGGAGATACGCAGTATTTT. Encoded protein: CASSDMREGDTQYF.

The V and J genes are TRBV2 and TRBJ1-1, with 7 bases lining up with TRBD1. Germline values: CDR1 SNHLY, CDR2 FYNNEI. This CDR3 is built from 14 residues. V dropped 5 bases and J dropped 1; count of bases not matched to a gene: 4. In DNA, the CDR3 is TGTGCCAGCAGTAGACAGGGCAGGAACACTGAAGCTTTCTTT. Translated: CASSRQGRNTEAFF.

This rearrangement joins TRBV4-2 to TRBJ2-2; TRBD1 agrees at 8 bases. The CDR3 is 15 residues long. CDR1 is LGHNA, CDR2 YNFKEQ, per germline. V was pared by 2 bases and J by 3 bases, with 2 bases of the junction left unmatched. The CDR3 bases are TGTGCCAGCAGCCAACTACAGGGGGACACCGGGGAGCTGTTTTTT. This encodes CASSQLQGDTGELFF.